One and the same sample provided the 4 T cell receptor beta chains below, sequenced in a study of shared clonotypes between healthy human individuals. The data were produced by immunoSEQ multiplex PCR, yet TCRdb's version contains in-frame clones alone and is incomplete. The sample consists of roughly 1.5 million clones, 95% to 99% of them appearing once. The material sequenced was naive CD4+ T cells sorted from blood. Sample subset: CD45RA+ positively selected. Receptor source: a young man in good health.

V and J are TRBV2 and TRBJ2-2; 8 nucleotides line up with TRBD1. V dropped 6 bases and J dropped 4; count of bases not matched to a gene: 7. Germline CDR1 is SNHLY and CDR2 is FYNNEI. The CDR3 spans 15 residues. The CDR3 loop is CASSADRGITGELFF. The CDR3 region has the DNA TGTGCCAGCAGCGCCGACAGGGGTATCACCGGGGAGCTGTTTTTT.

The chain carries TRBV6-1 and TRBJ2-7; D uncertain. The germline V gene encodes CDR1 MNHNS and CDR2 SASEGT. The CDR3 is 14 residues long. The V gene lost 5 bases and the J gene lost 10 bases, with 21 bases spanning the gap. CDR3 sequence: CASSFDTSLRPQYF. The DNA of the CDR3 is TGTGCCAGCAGTTTTGACACCTCCCTCCGGCCCCAGTACTTC.

The gene calls are TRBV5-4 and TRBJ1-4, with D perhaps matching TRBD1 (5 bases). Deletions cut 3 bases from V and 7 bases from J, with 16 bases between. The CDR3 loop spans 15 amino acids. Germline V CDR1 and CDR2: SGHNT, YYREEE (reference sequence). The CDR3 protein is CASSSRGLGGEKLFF. DNA of the CDR3: TGTGCCAGCAGCTCGAGGGGTCTGGGGGGTGAAAAACTGTTTTTT.

This sequence joins TRBV2 and TRBJ2-1, with TRBD2 matching 9 bases. The V gene's germline CDR1 is SNHLY and CDR2 FYNNEI. The V segment lost 6 bases and the J segment 1 base; nucleotides outside the gene matches: 4. CDR3 length: 15 amino acids. The CDR3 DNA follows: TGTGCCAGCAGCGAGCTAGCGGGATCCTACAATGAGCAGTTCTTC. Amino acid sequence: CASSELAGSYNEQFF.